The 2 T cell receptor beta chains in this list originate from one sample, sequenced in a study of regulatory T cells in long-lasting Graves disease. Time point noted: newly diagnosed GD, antithyroid drugs for less than 3 months. Extracted RNA from PBMCs served as the source of the TCR library. Sequencing libraries for TCR beta were prepared with iRepertoire HTBI primers and Arm-PCR of CDR3 regions. Each CDR3 protein is one row after TCRdb ran MiXCR on the multiplex PCR reads. Of around 240,000 distinct CDR3 sequences listed, approximately 20% are singletons. The same sample was also studied in work on T cells in Graves' hyperthyroidism and ophthalmopathy.

The specimen comprised peripheral blood mononuclear cells (PBMCs), sampled at new diagnosis, from a patient treated with antithyroid drugs. Every receptor here comes from a woman aged 25 to 45 with Graves disease.

Comment on this clonotype: A far larger clone is off by one base, so a read error is likely. The chain combines TRBV11-2 with TRBJ1-2; no clear D. The CDR3 totals 14 residues. The V gene's germline CDR1 is SGHAT and CDR2 FQNNGV. Trimming took 6 bases from V and 4 from J, leaving 15 bases between them. CDR3 sequence (DNA): TGTGCCAGCAGACCACTTGACGACGGCTATGGCTACACCTTC. As protein: CASRPLDDGYGYTF. Using reference TRBV11-2 and TRBJ1-2 for the parts outside the CDR3, the full variable domain is EAGVAQSPRYKIIEKRQSVAFWCNPISGHATLYWYQQILGQGPKLLIQFQNNGVVDDSQLPKDRFSAERLKGVDSTLKIQPAKLEDSAVYLCASRPLDDGYGYTFGSGTRLTVV.

In its sample, this clonotype was seen many times. This chain's CDR3 is CASSETERAPTYGYTF. The CDR3 nucleotides are TGTGCCAGCAGTGAGACGGAGAGGGCACCTACCTATGGCTACACCTTC. This chain joins TRBV6-1 and TRBJ1-2; no clear D gene. There are 16 residues in the CDR3. Per the germline V gene, CDR1 is MNHNS and CDR2 is SASEGT. The V gene lost 3 bases and the J gene lost 4 bases, with 18 bases spanning the gap.